Sequencing of this TCR beta chain was carried out in a study of blood T cell repertoires in COVID-19. Study at large: The United States, Italy and Spain provided the acute and convalescent COVID-19 samples.

Germline V gene lookup returns CDR1 SGHRS and CDR2 YFSETQ. There are 14 residues in the CDR3. Trimming removed 0 bases at V and 7 bases at J, with 13 bases between. Per the original methods: By means of reference gene primer amplification, nucleated cell counts were estimated. Measured with immunoSEQ multiplex PCR; TCRdb has only the in-frame clones, and not every one. Clone size and V and J calls were adopted from that table, with D and trimming inferred from the DNA. The table has some 310,000 clones, about 90% seen once. The sequenced material came from peripheral blood. The chain uses TRBV5-1 and TRBJ1-1, with a tentative D call TRBD1 (6 bases). This TCR was sampled from a woman in her twenties or thirties with COVID-19, enrolled during active disease. The DNA for the CDR3 is TGCGCCAGCAGCTTGGACAGGGTTCCCTTTGAAGCTTTCTTT. The encoded protein is CASSLDRVPFEAFF.